This T cell receptor beta chain appears in the sequencing data of a study of blood T cell repertoires in COVID-19 (dated by TCRdb to about 2020). In the study overall: The collaborator samples originated in the United States, Italy and Spain and spanned the acute and convalescent phases of COVID-19. The material from the prospective study consisted of cDNA or gDNA derived from T cells, B-cell-depleted T cells, or PBMCs. The dataset comprised deeply sampled blood TCRbeta repertoires from subjects exposed to, actively infected with, or recovered from COVID-19. The repertoires were released in a freely available public database meant as a resource for research on the immune response to SARS-CoV-2. The samples were drawn from two sources: the first 160 participants of the ongoing ImmuneRACE study, and fewer than 1,500 subjects contributed by 6 global collaborators. Nearly every sample came with metadata listing a de-identified subject ID, COVID-19 status, age in years and sex. Where available, HLA class I and class II types were taken from metadata supplied by the sample provider and were not determined by assay-based typing. The paper's findings and limits, for the study overall: The quantity of clinical and demographic metadata differed by source and by participant and was supplied without curation.

TCRbeta CDR3 regions were amplified from genomic DNA using the immunoSEQ Assay, a bias-controlled multiplex PCR. Processing in the source paper ran as follows. Nucleated cell counts per sample were estimated from amplification of reference gene primers within the assay. To quantify the absolute abundance of each unique TCRbeta CDR3 rearrangement, sequence reads were collapsed and filtered. For each sample, productive Simpson clonality was calculated as the square root of Simpson's diversity index over productive rearrangements. As stored in TCRdb, this immuneACCESS dataset retains in-frame rearrangements with V and J assigned. A fraction of the clones does not appear; measured against another copy, unresolved V genes explain less than half of the discrepancy, and the remainder lacks a known reason. Clone size and V and J calls were adopted from that table, with D and trimming inferred from the DNA. The sample profile shows 200,000 to 300,000 clones; over 70% of them were found once. The top ten clonotypes cover 3.3% of the sample.

Each collaborating institution followed its own protocols to collect whole blood in K2EDTA tubes. For TCRbeta analysis, collaborators shipped samples in one of three forms: frozen whole blood, isolated PBMCs, or DNA extracted from either of those sample types. On this clone itself: Its antigen remains unidentified. Base qualities are not recorded, but no much larger clone differs from it by a single base.

Sequencing was done on a sample of peripheral blood. This receptor was obtained from a woman older than 75 with acute or convalescent COVID-19.

CDR3 region: CASSYDGTVYNEQFF. Read as DNA, the sequence is TGTGCCAGCAGCTACGACGGGACAGTCTACAATGAGCAGTTCTTC. In this chain, TRBV3-1 (or the pseudogene TRBV3-2) is recombined with TRBJ2-1; the central 7 bases match TRBD1. Counted from cysteine to phenylalanine, this CDR3 has 15 amino acids. The kept DNA is CDR3 alone, 45 bases in frame from the first base. CDR1 and CDR2 are drawn from the germline V gene (reference sequence): LGHDT, YNNKEL. Trimming takes 5 bases off V and 3 bases off J; junction bases not matched to a gene: 7.